The present entry profiles one T cell receptor (beta chain) with its context. Its antigen is currently unknown. Only in-frame clones appear in the TCRdb table, and some are missing; sequencing was by immunoSEQ multiplex PCR. Seen here are about 1,200 clones, approximately 79% observed once, and the top ten hold more than 15%. This CDR3 has 13 amino acids. The ends were cut back, 5 bases at V and 5 bases at J, with 13 bases in the middle. In germline, CDR1 is MNHEY, CDR2 SVGAGI. The record originates from a study of immune cell composition in non-small cell lung cancer. Points from the study as a whole: Tumour-reactive clones were not shown to match dominant in vivo tumour clones. Tumour-associated clones >0.5% occurred in approximately 32% of adenocarcinomas, roughly 75% of squamous.

The material sequenced was lung tumor tissue. The TCR comes from a human donor with non-small cell lung cancer. The genes are TRBV6-5 and TRBJ2-7; TRBD1 might be the D (6 bases). CDR3 DNA: TGTGCCAGCAGTATCACAGGGTGGAACGAGCAGTACTTC. Its protein is CASSITGWNEQYF.